Each of the 3 T cell receptor beta chains below was sequenced from the same sample in a study of post-analysis software for immune sequencing data. Unique molecular identifiers had been added to the TCR beta cDNA libraries. Each CDR3 protein is one row after TCRdb ran MiXCR on the PCR reads. The data show 450,000 to 700,000 distinct CDR3 sequences, with roughly 45% seen just once and 1.5% to 2% held by the top ten. Antigens for these TCRs are unknown. Study-wide findings and caveats: TRBV5-6, TRBV5-1 and TRBV20-1 were among roughly five TRBV segments more frequent in patients than controls.

Sequencing was performed on blood. The receptors were gathered from a girl aged 5-17 years with multiple sclerosis.

The chain's CDR3 is CASSPLGSGGGYNEQFF. CDR3 sequence (DNA): TGTGCCAGCAGTCCCCTGGGTAGCGGGGGGGGCTACAATGAGCAGTTCTTC. The rearrangement uses TRBV27 and TRBJ2-1, with 11 bases lining up with TRBD2. V was clipped by 5 bases and J by 3 bases; unmatched bases: 9. The CDR3 is made up of 17 amino acids. CDR1 and CDR2 (germline): MNHEY, SMNVEV (reference sequence).

The CDR3 protein is CASSSAGQETQYF. CDR3 coding DNA: TGTGCCAGCAGCTCAGCGGGGCAAGAGACCCAGTACTTC. The V and J genes are TRBV3-1 and TRBJ2-5, with TRBD2 matching over 7 bases. CDR1 LGHDT and CDR2 YNNKEL come from the germline V gene (reference sequence). The length of the CDR3 is 13 residues. J gave up 2 bases and V 5 bases, and 2 bases lay outside the gene matches.

The rearrangement uses TRBV10-3 and TRBJ2-5; D is unresolved. The CDR3 consists of 14 residues. Germline CDR1 reads ENHRY; CDR2 reads SYGVKD. V was clipped by 6 bases and J by 4 bases, with 15 bases between them. The CDR3: CAISVSSGRETQYF. In nucleotides, the CDR3 is TGTGCCATCAGCGTCAGTTCGGGCAGAGAGACCCAGTACTTC.